Listed below are T cell receptor beta chains from one sample, sequenced in a study of vaccination effects on CD4 cells after COVID-19. Their recognized antigens are unknown. Clones were sequenced by immunoSEQ multiplex PCR, and TCRdb holds only the in-frame ones, with some missing. The sample comprises 60,000 to 70,000 clones, approximately 80% of which are singletons, and about 2.7% rests with the top ten. Sequenced here: CD4+ T cells from PBMCs cultured with HCoV-229E spike peptides, sampled before COVID-19 vaccination. These receptor sequences come from a human donor who received a COVID-19 vaccine. Both conserved end residues are part of each CDR3. Each record gives: clone size, CDR3 length, J gene, D gene, V gene, CDR3 protein, CDR3 DNA. D genes are given only for firm matches. Not all rows give a size; the values are once, few, many and, for expanded clones, a class.

clone size: once
CDR3 length: 15
J gene: TRBJ1-2
D gene: TRBD1
V gene: TRBV5-1
CDR3 protein: CASSQPGQGNYGYTF
CDR3 DNA: TGCGCCAGCAGCCAGCCGGGACAGGGAAACTATGGCTACACCTTC

clone size: -
CDR3 length: 12
J gene: TRBJ1-2
D gene: -
V gene: TRBV4-1
CDR3 protein: CASSQGQPGYTF
CDR3 DNA: TGCGCCAGCAGCCAAGGACAGCCTGGCTACACCTTC

clone size: -
CDR3 length: 15
J gene: TRBJ1-1
D gene: TRBD1
V gene: TRBV6-5
CDR3 protein: CASSYENRGGTEAFF
CDR3 DNA: TGTGCCAGCAGTTATGAAAACAGGGGTGGCACTGAAGCTTTCTTT

clone size: -
CDR3 length: 12
J gene: TRBJ1-5
D gene: -
V gene: TRBV4-3
CDR3 protein: CASSQATVRGHF
CDR3 DNA: TGCGCCAGCAGCCAAGCCACAGTTCGGGGGCATTTT

clone size: -
CDR3 length: 12
J gene: TRBJ1-5
D gene: -
V gene: TRBV28
CDR3 protein: CASLSSNQPQHF
CDR3 DNA: TGTGCCAGCCTCTCTAGCAATCAGCCCCAGCATTTT

clone size: -
CDR3 length: 16
J gene: TRBJ1-3
D gene: -
V gene: TRBV12-5
CDR3 protein: CASGLWTPVVGNTIYF
CDR3 DNA: TGTGCTAGTGGTTTGTGGACCCCGGTAGTGGGAAACACCATATATTTT

clone size: -
CDR3 length: 15
J gene: TRBJ1-2
D gene: TRBD1
V gene: TRBV7-9
CDR3 protein: CASSILRQGGDGYTF
CDR3 DNA: TGTGCCAGCAGCATTTTGCGACAGGGAGGCGATGGCTACACCTTC

clone size: -
CDR3 length: 16
J gene: TRBJ1-2
D gene: TRBD1
V gene: TRBV6-5
CDR3 protein: CASSYWHTGGNYGYTF
CDR3 DNA: TGTGCCAGCAGTTACTGGCATACAGGGGGCAACTATGGCTACACCTTC

clone size: -
CDR3 length: 15
J gene: TRBJ1-1
D gene: -
V gene: TRBV5-1
CDR3 protein: CASSLLTPINTEAFF
CDR3 DNA: TGCGCCAGCAGCTTATTAACACCTATAAACACTGAAGCTTTCTTT

clone size: -
CDR3 length: 15
J gene: TRBJ1-6
D gene: -
V gene: TRBV5-1
CDR3 protein: CASSLTGGSNSPLHF
CDR3 DNA: TGCGCCAGCAGCTTGACCGGGGGCTCAAATTCACCCCTCCACTTT

clone size: -
CDR3 length: 15
J gene: TRBJ2-1
D gene: TRBD1
V gene: TRBV5-1
CDR3 protein: CASSLLGRGISEQFF
CDR3 DNA: TGCGCCAGCAGCTTGTTGGGCAGGGGGATCAGTGAGCAGTTCTTC

clone size: -
CDR3 length: 17
J gene: TRBJ2-5
D gene: TRBD2
V gene: TRBV10-3
CDR3 protein: CAISETSLAGGGETQYF
CDR3 DNA: TGTGCCATCAGTGAGACCTCTCTAGCGGGGGGCGGAGAGACCCAGTACTTC

clone size: -
CDR3 length: 14
J gene: TRBJ1-1
D gene: -
V gene: TRBV2
CDR3 protein: CASSELGGTDEAFF
CDR3 DNA: TGTGCCAGCAGTGAATTAGGGGGGACCGATGAAGCTTTCTTT

clone size: -
CDR3 length: 17
J gene: TRBJ1-1
D gene: -
V gene: TRBV7-2
CDR3 protein: CASSLQWEAKRNTEAFF
CDR3 DNA: TGTGCCAGCAGCTTACAGTGGGAGGCTAAAAGGAACACTGAAGCTTTCTTT

clone size: few
CDR3 length: 14
J gene: TRBJ1-2
D gene: TRBD1
V gene: TRBV30
CDR3 protein: CAWSLTRTGTGYTF
CDR3 DNA: TGTGCCTGGAGTCTGACCCGGACAGGGACCGGCTACACCTTC

clone size: -
CDR3 length: 15
J gene: TRBJ2-3
D gene: TRBD1
V gene: TRBV10-3
CDR3 protein: CAISDSTGGPDTQYF
CDR3 DNA: TGTGCCATCAGTGATTCTACAGGGGGCCCAGATACGCAGTATTTT

clone size: few
CDR3 length: 14
J gene: TRBJ1-1
D gene: -
V gene: TRBV5-1
CDR3 protein: CASRVDQGIGEAFF
CDR3 DNA: TGCGCCAGCAGGGTCGATCAGGGGATAGGTGAAGCTTTCTTT

clone size: -
CDR3 length: 14
J gene: TRBJ2-3
D gene: -
V gene: TRBV6-4
CDR3 protein: CASSERWGTDTQYF
CDR3 DNA: TGTGCCAGCAGTGAACGGTGGGGCACAGATACGCAGTATTTT

clone size: few
CDR3 length: 14
J gene: TRBJ2-3
D gene: -
V gene: TRBV7-9
CDR3 protein: CASSFGTSADTQYF
CDR3 DNA: TGTGCCAGCAGCTTCGGGACCTCGGCGGATACGCAGTATTTT

clone size: -
CDR3 length: 14
J gene: TRBJ2-1
D gene: -
V gene: TRBV24-1
CDR3 protein: CATSDRLGRDEQFF
CDR3 DNA: TGTGCCACCAGTGATCGCCTGGGTCGGGATGAGCAGTTCTTC

clone size: once
CDR3 length: 17
J gene: TRBJ1-5
D gene: TRBD1
V gene: TRBV24-1
CDR3 protein: CATSDGTGEVGGQPQHF
CDR3 DNA: TGTGCCACCAGTGATGGGACAGGGGAGGTTGGTGGTCAGCCCCAGCATTTT

clone size: -
CDR3 length: 13
J gene: TRBJ1-1
D gene: -
V gene: TRBV6-5
CDR3 protein: CASRKGGNTEAFF
CDR3 DNA: TGTGCCAGCAGGAAGGGGGGAAACACTGAAGCTTTCTTT

clone size: few
CDR3 length: 16
J gene: TRBJ2-1
D gene: TRBD2
V gene: TRBV11-3
CDR3 protein: CASSFALAGGPHEQFF
CDR3 DNA: TGTGCCAGCAGCTTCGCGTTGGCGGGGGGGCCCCATGAGCAGTTCTTC

clone size: -
CDR3 length: 14
J gene: TRBJ1-4
D gene: -
V gene: TRBV29-1
CDR3 protein: CSASKTGSNEKLFF
CDR3 DNA: TGCAGCGCTTCGAAGACAGGTAGTAATGAAAAACTGTTTTTT

clone size: many
CDR3 length: 14
J gene: TRBJ2-2
D gene: -
V gene: TRBV6-5
CDR3 protein: CASTATLNTGELFF
CDR3 DNA: TGTGCCAGCACCGCGACTCTAAACACCGGGGAGCTGTTTTTT

clone size: once
CDR3 length: 15
J gene: TRBJ2-2
D gene: -
V gene: TRBV23-1
CDR3 protein: CASSQSSPLTGELFF
CDR3 DNA: TGCGCCAGCAGTCAATCAAGTCCACTCACCGGGGAGCTGTTTTTT

clone size: few
CDR3 length: 12
J gene: TRBJ1-2
D gene: TRBD1
V gene: TRBV6-6
CDR3 protein: CASSYDRGGYTF
CDR3 DNA: TGTGCCAGCAGTTACGACAGGGGTGGCTACACCTTC

clone size: -
CDR3 length: 16
J gene: TRBJ2-3
D gene: -
V gene: TRBV3-1/TRBV3-2
CDR3 protein: CASSQDKGGSTDTQYF
CDR3 DNA: TGTGCCAGCAGCCAAGATAAGGGGGGGAGCACAGATACGCAGTATTTT

clone size: -
CDR3 length: 13
J gene: TRBJ1-5
D gene: -
V gene: TRBV6-5
CDR3 protein: CASSFGRGQPQHF
CDR3 DNA: TGTGCCAGCAGCTTCGGGCGGGGTCAGCCCCAGCATTTT

clone size: few
CDR3 length: 17
J gene: TRBJ2-2
D gene: TRBD1
V gene: TRBV19
CDR3 protein: CASSRTGGVFGTGELFF
CDR3 DNA: TGTGCCAGTAGCAGGACAGGGGGCGTTTTTGGGACCGGGGAGCTGTTTTTT

clone size: few
CDR3 length: 13
J gene: TRBJ1-1
D gene: -
V gene: TRBV11-3
CDR3 protein: CASSSEGNTEAFF
CDR3 DNA: TGTGCCAGCAGCTCAGAGGGTAACACTGAAGCTTTCTTT

clone size: few
CDR3 length: 14
J gene: TRBJ1-1
D gene: TRBD1
V gene: TRBV18
CDR3 protein: CASSIRDRATEAFF
CDR3 DNA: TGTGCCAGCTCGATCCGGGACAGGGCCACTGAAGCTTTCTTT

clone size: -
CDR3 length: 14
J gene: TRBJ1-1
D gene: -
V gene: TRBV9
CDR3 protein: CASSPQLLNTEAFF
CDR3 DNA: TGTGCCAGCAGCCCCCAACTCCTGAACACTGAAGCTTTCTTT

clone size: few
CDR3 length: 14
J gene: TRBJ1-3
D gene: -
V gene: TRBV30
CDR3 protein: CALTLQLSGNTIYF
CDR3 DNA: TGTGCCCTCACGTTACAACTCTCTGGAAACACCATATATTTT

clone size: -
CDR3 length: 14
J gene: TRBJ1-3
D gene: TRBD1
V gene: TRBV6-6
CDR3 protein: CASIPGTGGNTIYF
CDR3 DNA: TGTGCCAGCATCCCCGGGACAGGAGGAAACACCATATATTTT

clone size: -
CDR3 length: 16
J gene: TRBJ2-2
D gene: TRBD2
V gene: TRBV4-1
CDR3 protein: CASSSGLTLYTGELFF
CDR3 DNA: TGCGCCAGCAGCTCGGGACTAACACTCTACACCGGGGAGCTGTTTTTT

clone size: -
CDR3 length: 16
J gene: TRBJ1-1
D gene: -
V gene: TRBV19
CDR3 protein: CASSIGRGQGNTEAFF
CDR3 DNA: TGTGCCAGTAGTATAGGCCGGGGGCAGGGGAACACTGAAGCTTTCTTT

clone size: once
CDR3 length: 14
J gene: TRBJ1-4
D gene: TRBD1
V gene: TRBV19
CDR3 protein: CASSMPGTGPKLFF
CDR3 DNA: TGTGCCAGTAGTATGCCCGGGACAGGGCCAAAACTGTTTTTT

clone size: once
CDR3 length: 15
J gene: TRBJ2-3
D gene: -
V gene: TRBV9
CDR3 protein: CASSTFSRGADTQYF
CDR3 DNA: TGTGCCAGCAGCACCTTCTCCCGAGGGGCAGATACGCAGTATTTT

clone size: -
CDR3 length: 14
J gene: TRBJ2-5
D gene: -
V gene: TRBV5-1
CDR3 protein: CASSFGAGVETQYF
CDR3 DNA: TGCGCCAGCAGCTTTGGGGCAGGGGTAGAGACCCAGTACTTC

clone size: -
CDR3 length: 13
J gene: TRBJ1-2
D gene: -
V gene: TRBV10-1
CDR3 protein: CASSAGVDYGYTF
CDR3 DNA: TGCGCCAGCAGTGCAGGGGTGGACTATGGCTACACCTTC

clone size: -
CDR3 length: 17
J gene: TRBJ1-5
D gene: -
V gene: TRBV7-8
CDR3 protein: CASSPPTTWVGDQPQHF
CDR3 DNA: TGTGCCAGCAGCCCTCCCACGACATGGGTCGGAGATCAGCCCCAGCATTTT